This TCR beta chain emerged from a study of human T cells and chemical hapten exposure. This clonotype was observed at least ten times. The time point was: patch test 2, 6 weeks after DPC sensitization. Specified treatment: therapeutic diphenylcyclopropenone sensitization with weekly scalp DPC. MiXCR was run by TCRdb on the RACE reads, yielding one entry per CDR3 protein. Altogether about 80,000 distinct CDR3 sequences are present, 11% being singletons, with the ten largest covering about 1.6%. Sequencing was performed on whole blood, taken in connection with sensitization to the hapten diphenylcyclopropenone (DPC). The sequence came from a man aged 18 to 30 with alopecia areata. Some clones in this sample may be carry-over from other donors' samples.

The CDR3 DNA sequence: TGTGCCATCCTAACCGGGGGCAAGCGAGAGAGGGAGCTGTTTTTT. Translating gives CAILTGGKRERELFF. The chain has TRBV10-3 and TRBJ2-2; the D call may be TRBD1 or TRBD2 (6 bases each). The CDR3 is made up of 15 amino acids. Germline V gene data show CDR1 as ENHRY and CDR2 as SYGVKD. V was shortened by 8 bases and J by 9 bases, with 22 bases between the two germline ends.